This T cell receptor (beta chain) was retrieved from a study of technical replicates of blood from a handful of donors. J gave up 3 bases and V 10 bases, and 4 bases lay outside the gene matches. CDR3 length: 12 amino acids. Germline V gene sequence: CDR1 ENHRY, CDR2 SYGVKD. Some clones are missing from TCRdb's copy, which holds only in-frame ones; the method was immunoSEQ multiplex PCR. The profile covers approximately 73,000 clones, with around 93% appearing a single time and 0.25% taken by the ten largest. The rearrangement uses TRBV10-3 and TRBJ2-7; 9 bases match TRBD2. The receptor was derived from a human donor in good health. Sequenced: T cells isolated from PBMCs. The chain's CDR3 is CATGSGSYEQYF. The CDR3, as DNA: TGTGCCACCGGTAGCGGGAGCTACGAGCAGTACTTC.